The clone carrying this TCR beta chain was seen only a few times. Its antigen is still unknown. The sample comes from a study of early T cells in non-severe SARS-CoV-2 infection. The overall study: Sequencing of unsorted whole blood was done on bulk RNA, leaving chains unpaired. Study-wide results and caveats: Lookups in VDJdb leaned toward anti-spike CD8 responses and missed private and CD4 specificities.

The TCR library protocol was used to attach unique molecular identifiers. These identifiers were attached to individual cDNA molecules. A single record per CDR3 protein comes from TCRdb applying MiXCR to the 5' RACE reads. The sample records tens of thousands of distinct CDR3 sequences, over 9.5% being singletons. The sample in question was whole blood, obtained at baseline. The TCR was taken from an adult who was a healthcare worker with PCR-confirmed SARS-CoV-2 infection or an uninfected control (not recorded which).

The CDR3 spells CATSDDRAYGYTF. The CDR3 region has the DNA TGTGCCACCAGTGATGACAGGGCTTATGGCTACACCTTC. This chain links TRBV24-1 with TRBJ1-2, with 7 bases that match TRBD1. The CDR3 runs to 13 residues. Unmatched junction bases numbered 2, after V lost 3 bases and J lost 5 bases. The germline CDR1 and CDR2 sequences are KGHDR and SFDVKD.